The 25 T cell receptor beta chains reported below all come from one sample, sequenced in a study of blood T cell repertoires in COVID-19. Only in-frame clones appear in the TCRdb table, and some are missing; sequencing was by immunoSEQ multiplex PCR. The data show about 280,000 clones, roughly 86% seen once. The sample taken for sequencing was peripheral blood. The source is a woman under 40 who had recovered from COVID-19.

The DNA for the CDR3 is TGTGCCAGCACGCTAGCGGGGAATGAGCAGTTCTTC. It is translated as CASTLAGNEQFF. The rearrangement uses TRBV25-1 and TRBJ2-1; 9 nucleotides match TRBD2. Trimming took 7 bases from V and 7 from J; bases not matched to a gene: 2. The CDR3 is made up of 12 amino acids. Germline lookup yields CDR1 MGHDK and CDR2 SYGVNS.

The chain joins TRBV7-9 to TRBJ2-5; TRBD1 is a possible D gene (5 bases). Between the trimmed V and J ends, which lost 3 bases and 7 bases, there was a span of 21 bases. The CDR3 totals 16 residues. The germline V gene encodes CDR1 SEHNR and CDR2 FQNEAQ (reference sequence). CDR3 nucleotides: TGTGCCAGCAGCTTTTCCCCCCCTCAGGGATCGGGGACCCAGTACTTC. It specifies CASSFSPPQGSGTQYF.

The CDR3 reads CASSLDRNTEAFF. CDR3 nucleotides: TGTGCCAGCAGCTTAGACAGGAACACTGAAGCTTTCTTT. The rearrangement uses TRBV7-8 and TRBJ1-1; D is undetermined. CDR3 length: 13 residues. In germline, CDR1 is SGHVS, CDR2 FQNEAQ. Trimming cost V 1 base and J 1 base, with 4 bases left between them.

The rearrangement joins TRBV5-5 to TRBJ2-7; tentatively, D is TRBD1 (5 bases). The CDR3 is 13 residues long. From germline, CDR1 is SGHKS and CDR2 YYEKEE (reference sequence). Trimming removed 0 bases from V and 4 bases from J, with 8 bases in between. This chain's CDR3 is CASSLDPGYEQYF. CDR3 coding DNA: TGTGCCAGCAGCTTGGATCCAGGGTACGAGCAGTACTTC.

V is TRBV19 and J is TRBJ2-1, with TRBD2 matching over 7 bases. Germline loops: CDR1 LNHDA, CDR2 SQIVND (reference sequence). The V segment lost 3 bases and the J segment 0 bases; nucleotides outside the gene matches: 2. This CDR3 has 15 residues. The DNA of the CDR3 is TGTGCCAGTAGTATCGTAGCGGGCTCCTACAATGAGCAGTTCTTC. It codes for CASSIVAGSYNEQFF.

The chain recombines TRBV5-1 with TRBJ2-3; D remains unclear. The germline CDR1 and CDR2 sequences are SGHRS and YFSETQ. This CDR3 is 17 amino acids long. With 6 bases removed from V and 0 bases from J, the gap between germline ends came to 20 bases. The CDR3 loop is CASTPGSRLTSTDTQYF. The CDR3 nucleotides are TGCGCCAGCACCCCCGGGTCTAGATTAACTAGCACAGATACGCAGTATTTT.

V and J are TRBV2 and TRBJ2-4; 9 bases agree with TRBD1. J lost 7 bases, V lost 5 bases, and 9 bases had no gene match. The CDR3 spans 15 residues. Per the germline V gene, CDR1 is SNHLY and CDR2 is FYNNEI. The CDR3 here is CASSNPGQGWNIQYF. The CDR3 DNA reads as TGTGCCAGCAGTAATCCGGGACAGGGATGGAACATTCAGTACTTC.

CDR3 DNA sequence: TGCCGCTGGGCAAACGCTGAAGCTTTCTTT. Its translation: CRWANAEAFF. V is TRBV20-1 and J is TRBJ1-1; D unresolved. Germline V lookup: CDR1 DFQATT, CDR2 SNEGSKA (reference sequence). The CDR3 contains 10 residues.

This sequence joins TRBV27 and TRBJ2-7; D is uncertain. The length of the CDR3 is 11 residues. The V end was cut by 5 bases, the J end by 2 bases, with 4 bases between. Germline V CDR1 and CDR2: MNHEY, SMNVEV (reference sequence). CDR3 DNA: TGTGCCAGCAGTCTCGCCTACGAGCAGTACTTC. The encoded protein is CASSLAYEQYF.

The chain is built from TRBV7-9 and TRBJ2-7, with D possibly matching TRBD1 (5 bases). The germline V gene has CDR1 SEHNR and CDR2 FQNEAQ (reference sequence). The CDR3 is made up of 12 amino acids. Trimming cost V 5 bases and J 3 bases, with 8 bases left between them. The CDR3 sequence: CASSGRDYEQYF. The DNA for the CDR3 is TGTGCCAGCAGCGGCAGGGACTACGAGCAGTACTTC. The whole variable domain, remainder taken from reference TRBV7-9 and TRBJ2-7, is DTGVSQNPRHKITKRGQNVTFRCDPISEHNRLYWYRQTLGQGPEFLTYFQNEAQLEKSRLLSDRFSAERPKGSFSTLEIQRTEQGDSAMYLCASSGRDYEQYFGPGTRLTVT.

The V and J genes are TRBV30 and TRBJ1-5, with TRBD1 as a possible D gene (5 bases). Germline CDR1 and CDR2: GTSNPN and SVGIG (reference sequence). This CDR3 is built from 14 residues. The V and J ends lost 1 base and 4 bases respectively, with 11 bases between them. The CDR3 nucleotides are TGTGCCTGGAGTGATACGACAGCGAATCAGCCCCAGCATTTT. Encoded protein: CAWSDTTANQPQHF.

The chain uses TRBV27 and TRBJ1-1; D is undetermined. The CDR3 runs to 16 residues. Germline V gives CDR1 MNHEY, CDR2 SMNVEV (reference sequence). V shed 6 bases and J shed 1 base, with 18 bases lying between them. DNA of the CDR3: TGTGCCAGCAGGTGGGGAGGCCCGGGCACGAACACTGAAGCTTTCTTT. It is translated as CASRWGGPGTNTEAFF.

This chain uses TRBV28 with TRBJ2-7, with D perhaps TRBD1 (5 bases). This CDR3 region has 15 residues. CDR1 and CDR2 from the germline V gene are MDHEN and SYDVKM. With 1 base removed from V and 2 bases from J, the gap between germline ends came to 12 bases. The CDR3 loop reads CASSLSAGNTYEQYF. In DNA, the CDR3 is TGTGCCAGCAGTTTATCGGCAGGGAATACCTACGAGCAGTACTTC. The variable domain in full, with the rest retrieved from reference TRBV28 and TRBJ2-7, is DVKVTQSSRYLVKRTGEKVFLECVQDMDHENMFWYRQDPGLGLRLIYFSYDVKMKEKGDIPEGYSVSREKKERFSLILESASTNQTSMYLCASSLSAGNTYEQYFGPGTRLTVT.

A word on this clone: A much more abundant neighbour one base away suggests this may be a read error. The V gene is TRBV5-4, the J gene TRBJ1-2, with 7 bases that match TRBD1. The germline gives CDR1 SGHNT, CDR2 YYREEE (reference sequence). V was clipped by 2 bases and J by 3 bases; unmatched bases: 1. The CDR3 length is 13 residues. The CDR3 reads CASSFDRDYGYTF. CDR3 in DNA: TGTGCCAGCAGCTTTGACAGGGACTATGGCTACACCTTC.

The gene calls are TRBV5-1 and TRBJ1-2; 7 bases are shared with TRBD1. After removal of 0 bases from V and 5 bases from J, the junction contained 7 bases not matched to a gene. Looked up from germline, CDR1 is SGHRS and CDR2 is YFSETQ. The CDR3 extends over 15 amino acids. Here the CDR3 reads CASSLEPGTAYGYTF. As DNA, the CDR3 is TGCGCCAGCAGCTTGGAGCCGGGGACAGCATATGGCTACACCTTC.

The rearrangement links TRBV19 to TRBJ1-1; 7 nucleotides line up with TRBD1. Germline trimming cut 6 bases from V and 0 bases from J; bases unmatched to any gene: 1. CDR1 is LNHDA and CDR2 is SQIVND in the germline V gene (reference sequence). The CDR3 covers 13 residues. Here the CDR3 DNA reads TGTGCCAGTAGCACAGGGGTGAACACTGAAGCTTTCTTT. Its translation is CASSTGVNTEAFF.

This clone was counted only a few times. The V and J genes are TRBV6-5 and TRBJ2-5, with D possibly being TRBD1 (6 bases). The germline V gene has CDR1 MNHEY and CDR2 SVGAGI. The CDR3 totals 14 residues. The germline V and J ends were trimmed by 6 bases and 1 base, with 12 bases remaining between them. The CDR3 here is CASSTGNTQETQYF. The CDR3 nucleotides read TGTGCCAGCAGCACAGGGAATACCCAAGAGACCCAGTACTTC.

V gene TRBV4-1 combines with J gene TRBJ2-1, with 7 bases fitting TRBD2. The V and J ends lost 0 bases and 5 bases, in that order; junction bases with no gene match: 7. Germline V gene lookup returns CDR1 MGHRA and CDR2 YSYEKL. The CDR3 has 16 amino acids. This CDR3 reads CASSQERLAANNEQFF. CDR3 DNA: TGCGCCAGCAGCCAAGAACGGCTAGCGGCAAACAATGAGCAGTTCTTC.

DNA of the CDR3: TGTGCCAGCTCTGCCGACGGAGACGTCTCCTCTAGCACAGATACGCAGTATTTT. It specifies CASSADGDVSSSTDTQYF. The chain couples TRBV2 to TRBJ2-3; D is unclear. The germline V gene has CDR1 SNHLY and CDR2 FYNNEI. V was trimmed by 8 bases and J by 0 bases, leaving 24 bases between them. There are 18 residues in the CDR3.

This chain connects TRBV27 to TRBJ2-1; D call uncertain. CDR3 length: 14 residues. Germline V gene sequence: CDR1 MNHEY, CDR2 SMNVEV (reference sequence). V was clipped by 6 bases and J by 1 base, with 10 bases between them. CDR3: CASSPSLSYNEQFF. The CDR3 DNA reads TGTGCCAGCAGCCCCTCGTTATCCTACAATGAGCAGTTCTTC.

This chain joins TRBV3-1 (or the pseudogene TRBV3-2) and TRBJ2-7, with D tentatively TRBD1 (5 bases). In germline, CDR1 is LGHDT, CDR2 YNNKEL (reference sequence). The CDR3 is 13 amino acids. V was pared by 1 base and J by 9 bases, with 13 bases between. CDR3 bases: TGTGCCAGCAGCCAAGGGACAACGGTCGGGCAGTACTTC. Amino acids: CASSQGTTVGQYF.

The chain couples TRBV24-1 to TRBJ2-3; TRBD1 might be the D (7 bases). This CDR3 comprises 14 residues. Germline CDR1 and CDR2: KGHDR and SFDVKD. The V gene lost 5 bases and the J gene lost 3 bases, with 11 bases spanning the gap. CDR3 in amino acids: CATSGQGGTDTQYF. As DNA, the CDR3 is TGTGCCACCAGTGGGCAGGGGGGAACAGATACGCAGTATTTT.

This sequence joins TRBV27 and TRBJ2-6; 7 nucleotides line up with TRBD1. J lost 1 base, V lost 6 bases, and 12 bases had no gene match. The CDR3 covers 18 residues. Per germline, CDR1 MNHEY and CDR2 SMNVEV (reference sequence). CDR3 sequence: CASSLTGTANSGANVLTF. Here the CDR3 DNA reads TGTGCCAGCAGCCTAACCGGGACAGCGAATTCTGGGGCCAACGTCCTGACTTTC. Full variable domain (missing parts from reference TRBV27 and TRBJ2-6): EAQVTQNPRYLITVTGKKLTVTCSQNMNHEYMSWYRQDPGLGLRQIYYSMNVEVTDKGDVPEGYKVSRKEKRNFPLILESPSPNQTSLYFCASSLTGTANSGANVLTFGAGSRLTVL.

The chain combines TRBV4-1 with TRBJ2-3; D may be TRBD1 (6 bases). This CDR3 has 14 amino acids. Trimming cost V 2 bases and J 0 bases, with 6 bases left between them. CDR1 and CDR2 (germline): MGHRA, YSYEKL. The CDR3 protein is CASSQTGSTDTQYF. Written as DNA, the CDR3 is TGCGCCAGCAGCCAAACAGGGAGCACAGATACGCAGTATTTT.

To note about this clone: Other DNA sequences in the sample encode the same CDR3. The rearrangement links TRBV3-1 (or the pseudogene TRBV3-2) to TRBJ1-5; D ambiguous. V shed 1 base and J shed 4 bases, with 5 bases lying between them. This CDR3 region has 13 residues. Germline loops: CDR1 LGHDT, CDR2 YNNKEL (reference sequence). CDR3 sequence reads: CASSQAGNQPQHF. The CDR3 bases are TGTGCCAGCAGCCAAGCAGGAAATCAGCCCCAGCATTTT.